These 18 T cell receptor beta chains originate from one sample sequenced in a study of blood T cell repertoires in COVID-19. The method was immunoSEQ multiplex PCR; TCRdb's version includes in-frame clones alone and lacks a portion of them. The sample records roughly 260,000 clones, 86% being singletons. The sample comprised PBMCs or T cells enriched from blood (not recorded which). These receptors were taken from a woman younger than 35 who had recovered from COVID-19.

This rearrangement joins TRBV18 to TRBJ1-1, with a weak D call TRBD1 (5 bases). Germline V gives CDR1 KGHSH, CDR2 LQKENI. The CDR3 covers 15 residues. V was shortened by 4 bases and J by 2 bases, with 14 bases between the two germline ends. CDR3 protein: CASSQGGALNTEAFF. For the CDR3, the DNA is TGTGCCAGCTCACAGGGAGGGGCCTTAAACACTGAAGCTTTCTTT.

V and J are TRBV3-1 (or the pseudogene TRBV3-2) and TRBJ1-2; D not certain. Trimming pared 5 bases from V and 1 base from J, leaving 20 bases between. The CDR3 length is 17 residues. CDR1 is LGHDT, CDR2 YNNKEL, per germline (reference sequence). This CDR3 is CASSTGWRLRLNYGYTF. CDR3 sequence (DNA): TGTGCCAGCAGCACCGGGTGGCGCCTCCGACTTAACTATGGCTACACCTTC.

This chain uses TRBV30 with TRBJ1-2, with D possibly matching TRBD1 (5 bases). The CDR3 sequence is 11 residues long. The germline V gene has CDR1 GTSNPN and CDR2 SVGIG (reference sequence). Trimming left V 4 bases short and J 2 bases short, with 5 bases between. CDR3 sequence (DNA): TGTGCCTGGACAGGGAACTATGGCTACACCTTC. Amino acids: CAWTGNYGYTF.

V usage is TRBV9 and J usage is TRBJ1-6; D is possibly TRBD1 (5 bases). V gave up 0 bases and J gave up 4 bases, with 8 bases separating them. This CDR3 has 15 residues. The germline gives CDR1 SGDLS, CDR2 YYNGEE. This chain's CDR3 is CASSVGQSYNSPLHF. Written as DNA, the CDR3 is TGTGCCAGCAGCGTAGGACAGAGTTATAATTCACCCCTCCACTTT.

This chain joins TRBV28 and TRBJ1-5; the match to TRBD1 covers 8 bases. Germline V CDR1 and CDR2: MDHEN, SYDVKM. The V segment lost 6 bases and the J segment 5 bases; nucleotides outside the gene matches: 6. This CDR3 has 14 residues. The CDR3 DNA follows: TGTGCCAGCAGGAGGGTGGACAGGGATCAGCCCCAGCATTTT. Its protein is CASRRVDRDQPQHF. Based on the CDR3 plus reference TRBV28 and TRBJ1-5, the full variable domain is DVKVTQSSRYLVKRTGEKVFLECVQDMDHENMFWYRQDPGLGLRLIYFSYDVKMKEKGDIPEGYSVSREKKERFSLILESASTNQTSMYLCASRRVDRDQPQHFGDGTRLSIL.

This chain joins TRBV27 and TRBJ2-7, with 11 bases matching TRBD1. With V trimmed by 3 bases and J by 4 bases, 5 bases remained unmatched. This CDR3 is built from 15 residues. CDR1 is MNHEY and CDR2 is SMNVEV in the germline V gene (reference sequence). As DNA, the CDR3 is TGTGCCAGCAGTTTGGTGGGACAGGGGGTTTACGAGCAGTACTTC. It is translated as CASSLVGQGVYEQYF.

This clone was found once. The rearrangement uses TRBV11-3 and TRBJ2-1; 7 nucleotides align to TRBD2. CDR3 length: 14 residues. Trimming cost V 0 bases and J 15 bases; bases outside gene matches: 11. CDR1 SGHNT and CDR2 YENEEA come from the germline V gene. CDR3 protein: CASSLESSGIVSFF. CDR3 nucleotides: TGTGCCAGCAGCTTAGAGTCTAGCGGAATCGTCTCGTTCTTC.

This clone was counted once. The chain carries TRBV7-9 and TRBJ2-1; a possible D gene is TRBD1 (7 bases). V was shortened by 5 bases and J by 6 bases, with 20 bases between the two germline ends. The CDR3 has 16 amino acids. Per germline, CDR1 SEHNR and CDR2 FQNEAQ (reference sequence). CDR3 DNA sequence: TGTGCCAGCAGCGTCCAACACAGGGGAGGAGGCAATGAGCAGTTCTTC. Residues: CASSVQHRGGGNEQFF.

This chain joins TRBV19 and TRBJ1-3; 7 nucleotides align to TRBD1. From germline, CDR1 is LNHDA and CDR2 SQIVND (reference sequence). This CDR3 comprises 16 residues. V shed 5 bases, J shed 0 bases, and the junction held 7 bases outside the gene matches. The CDR3 DNA reads as TGTGCCAGTAGTTTGGGACAGCCGGACTCTGGAAACACCATATATTTT. It specifies CASSLGQPDSGNTIYF.

CDR3: CASSTLTSGREEDTQYF. For the CDR3, the DNA is TGTGCCAGTAGCACGTTGACTAGCGGGAGAGAGGAAGATACGCAGTATTTT. The J gene is TRBJ2-3, the V gene TRBV19, with TRBD2 matching over 12 bases. Germline V lookup: CDR1 LNHDA, CDR2 SQIVND (reference sequence). There are 17 residues in the CDR3. V shed 6 bases, J shed 5 bases, and the junction held 12 bases outside the gene matches.

The gene calls are TRBV29-1 and TRBJ2-1, with 11 bases lining up with TRBD1. Germline CDR1 reads SQVTM; CDR2 reads ANQGSEA. This CDR3 spans 14 amino acids. Trimming removed 3 bases from V and 6 bases from J; junction bases left unmatched: 4. CDR3 nucleotides: TGCAGCGTTGAGGACAGGGGGCGCAGCAATGAGCAGTTCTTC. Translating gives CSVEDRGRSNEQFF.

The rearrangement joins TRBV4-1 to TRBJ2-7; D call uncertain. Trimming pared 2 bases from V and 0 bases from J, leaving 8 bases between. Germline V lookup: CDR1 MGHRA, CDR2 YSYEKL. The CDR3 is 14 amino acids. In DNA, the CDR3 is TGCGCCAGCAGCCAACAGGAAAACTCCTACGAGCAGTACTTC. It codes for CASSQQENSYEQYF.

V gene TRBV5-1 combines with J gene TRBJ2-1, with D possibly being TRBD2 (5 bases). V was trimmed by 0 bases and J by 9 bases, leaving 19 bases between them. CDR3 length: 16 residues. Germline lookup yields CDR1 SGHRS and CDR2 YFSETQ. This chain's CDR3 is CASSLVLVGMGSEQFF. In DNA, the CDR3 is TGCGCCAGCAGCTTGGTATTGGTAGGCATGGGGAGTGAGCAGTTCTTC.

J is TRBJ2-3 and V is TRBV9, with D maybe TRBD2 (5 bases). This CDR3 is built from 14 residues. Trimming took off 3 bases at V and 3 bases at J, with 11 bases between the two ends. Germline-derived CDR1 and CDR2 are SGDLS and YYNGEE. CDR3 protein: CASSGPPGTDTQYF. For the CDR3, the DNA is TGTGCCAGCAGCGGCCCCCCGGGGACAGATACGCAGTATTTT.

This clone was seen only a few times. This chain joins TRBV5-5 and TRBJ1-2; TRBD1 aligns across 8 bases. CDR3 length equals 15 residues. Unmatched junction bases numbered 6, after V lost 2 bases and J lost 3 bases. Germline V gene lookup returns CDR1 SGHKS and CDR2 YYEKEE (reference sequence). The CDR3 region is CASSFPQGADYGYTF. CDR3 DNA: TGTGCCAGCAGCTTCCCGCAGGGGGCGGACTATGGCTACACCTTC. Filled out from reference TRBV5-5 and TRBJ1-2, the complete variable domain reads DAGVTQSPTHLIKTRGQQVTLRCSPISGHKSVSWYQQVLGQGPQFIFQYYEKEERGRGNFPDRFSARQFPNYSSELNVNALLLGDSALYLCASSFPQGADYGYTFGSGTRLTVV.

This chain links TRBV10-3 with TRBJ1-1, with 7 positions matching TRBD1. The germline CDR1 and CDR2 sequences are ENHRY and SYGVKD. The CDR3 is 12 residues long. The junction had 4 bases not matched to a gene; V was cut back by 8 bases and J by 4 bases. The CDR3 DNA is TGTGCCATCGGCCAGGGGGTCACTGAAGCTTTCTTT. Its protein is CAIGQGVTEAFF.

J is TRBJ2-5 and V is TRBV4-1; 7 nucleotides line up with TRBD2. V shed 3 bases, J shed 9 bases, and the junction held 13 bases outside the gene matches. The germline V gene encodes CDR1 MGHRA and CDR2 YSYEKL. The CDR3 runs to 15 residues. The CDR3 bases are TGCGCCAGCAGCCAGGCAGGGACTAATCCCCTGGCCCAGTACTTC. This sequence encodes CASSQAGTNPLAQYF.

This clone was detected only a few times. The gene calls are TRBV18 and TRBJ2-2; 9 bases agree with TRBD1. This CDR3 is 16 amino acids long. The germline V gene has CDR1 KGHSH and CDR2 LQKENI. V gave up 4 bases and J gave up 4 bases; unmatched junction bases: 7. CDR3 region: CASSLPQGATTGELFF. In DNA, the CDR3 is TGTGCCAGCTCACTCCCACAGGGGGCAACCACCGGGGAGCTGTTTTTT.